These T cell receptor beta chains were read from a single sample in a study of tumor-infiltrating lymphocytes in localized non-small cell lung cancer. TCRdb's table, derived via immunoSEQ multiplex PCR, lists solely in-frame clones and lacks some. Among 13,000 to 15,000 clones, roughly 79% were seen once, and the ten largest hold roughly 2.7%. Source material: lung tumor tissue. These receptor sequences come from a human donor with non-small cell lung cancer. CDR3s include the opening cysteine and the closing phenylalanine or tryptophan. Fields, in order: V gene, J gene, D gene, clone size, CDR3 DNA, CDR3 protein. A D gene is named only where the DNA matches it firmly. Not every row has a clone size; where given, it reads once, few, many or a size class.

v_gene: TRBV4-3
j_gene: TRBJ2-7
d_gene: TRBD2
abundance: few
CDR3nt: TGCGCCAGCAGCCAATGGACTAGCGGGACTGGAACTAAGGGGCCCAAGCAGTACTTC
CDR3aa: CASSQWTSGTGTKGPKQYF

v_gene: TRBV5-4
j_gene: TRBJ2-3
d_gene: TRBD1
abundance: -
CDR3nt: TGTGCCAGCAGCTTCCTCTTATTGTCGGGACAGGGAAGCACAGATACGCAGTATTTT
CDR3aa: CASSFLLLSGQGSTDTQYF

v_gene: TRBV9
j_gene: TRBJ1-2
d_gene: -
abundance: once
CDR3nt: TGTGCCAGCAGCGAAGGACAGAATTATGGCTACACCTTC
CDR3aa: CASSEGQNYGYTF

v_gene: TRBV7-8
j_gene: TRBJ2-3
d_gene: -
abundance: -
CDR3nt: TGTGCCAGCAGCTTAGGGGCGGCGGCGGATACGCAGTATTTT
CDR3aa: CASSLGAAADTQYF

v_gene: TRBV11-3
j_gene: TRBJ1-5
d_gene: -
abundance: -
CDR3nt: TGTGCCAGCAGCCGTGGGGCCGGGCAGCCCCAGCATTTT
CDR3aa: CASSRGAGQPQHF

v_gene: TRBV29-1
j_gene: TRBJ2-4
d_gene: -
abundance: -
CDR3nt: TGCAGCGTTGAACAGGGAACGGCCAAAAACATTCAGTACTTC
CDR3aa: CSVEQGTAKNIQYF

v_gene: TRBV7-2
j_gene: TRBJ1-3
d_gene: -
abundance: -
CDR3nt: TGTGCCAGCAGCGAAACCGGGGCCCGCTCTGGAAACACCATATATTTT
CDR3aa: CASSETGARSGNTIYF

v_gene: TRBV19
j_gene: TRBJ2-2
d_gene: TRBD2
abundance: -
CDR3nt: TGTGCCAGTCGGACTAGCGGGAGGGCCGGAGACACCGGGGAGCTGTTTTTT
CDR3aa: CASRTSGRAGDTGELFF

v_gene: TRBV28
j_gene: TRBJ1-1
d_gene: -
abundance: -
CDR3nt: TGTGCCAGCAGTCCCCCCACATGGGCCACTGAAGCTTTCTTT
CDR3aa: CASSPPTWATEAFF

v_gene: TRBV30
j_gene: TRBJ2-7
d_gene: -
abundance: -
CDR3nt: TGTGCCTGGAGTAACAGAGGATCCGAGCAGTACTTC
CDR3aa: CAWSNRGSEQYF

v_gene: TRBV27
j_gene: TRBJ2-1
d_gene: TRBD1
abundance: -
CDR3nt: TGTGCCAGCAGTTTATTGGGACAGCTCAACAATGAGCAGTTCTTC
CDR3aa: CASSLLGQLNNEQFF

v_gene: TRBV5-1
j_gene: TRBJ1-1
d_gene: -
abundance: -
CDR3nt: TGCGCCAGCAGCTCGGGACCCCTGAACACTGAAGCTTTCTTT
CDR3aa: CASSSGPLNTEAFF

v_gene: TRBV18
j_gene: TRBJ1-2
d_gene: -
abundance: -
CDR3nt: TGTGCCAGCTCACCACCGGTGAAGGGGGACTATGGCTACACCTTC
CDR3aa: CASSPPVKGDYGYTF

v_gene: TRBV30
j_gene: TRBJ1-1
d_gene: -
abundance: -
CDR3nt: TGTGCCTGGAGTGGGTTACAGGGCACTGAAGCTTTCTTT
CDR3aa: CAWSGLQGTEAFF

v_gene: TRBV2
j_gene: TRBJ1-1
d_gene: -
abundance: -
CDR3nt: TGTGCCAGCACTAGGGAAAGCATGAACACTGAAGCTTTCTTT
CDR3aa: CASTRESMNTEAFF

v_gene: TRBV30
j_gene: TRBJ2-7
d_gene: -
abundance: -
CDR3nt: TGTGCCTGGAGTGTAAGCGAGGTATTTTACGAGCAGTACTTC
CDR3aa: CAWSVSEVFYEQYF

v_gene: TRBV2
j_gene: TRBJ1-4
d_gene: -
abundance: -
CDR3nt: TGTGCCAGCAGTGATCCCGCAACGACTAATGAAAAACTGTTTTTT
CDR3aa: CASSDPATTNEKLFF

v_gene: TRBV11-2
j_gene: TRBJ2-1
d_gene: TRBD2
abundance: -
CDR3nt: TGTGCCAGCAGTCTCTCTCGGGGGGGACACAATGAGCAGTTCTTC
CDR3aa: CASSLSRGGHNEQFF

v_gene: TRBV7-9
j_gene: TRBJ2-7
d_gene: TRBD1
abundance: -
CDR3nt: TGTGCCAGCAGCCCCCGACAGGGGAGCTACGAGCAGTACTTC
CDR3aa: CASSPRQGSYEQYF

v_gene: TRBV19
j_gene: TRBJ1-1
d_gene: TRBD1
abundance: -
CDR3nt: TGTGCCAGTAGATTAGGGGACAGGGGCGGACCGGAAGCTTTCTTT
CDR3aa: CASRLGDRGGPEAFF

v_gene: TRBV13
j_gene: TRBJ1-4
d_gene: -
abundance: -
CDR3nt: TGTGCCAGCAGCCACGGGGGGGACGTTCATGAAAAACTGTTTTTT
CDR3aa: CASSHGGDVHEKLFF

v_gene: TRBV5-3
j_gene: TRBJ2-4
d_gene: -
abundance: -
CDR3nt: TGTGCCAGAAGCCCCGGAGCTTTAGCCAAAAACATTCAGTACTTC
CDR3aa: CARSPGALAKNIQYF

v_gene: TRBV10-3
j_gene: TRBJ2-5
d_gene: TRBD1
abundance: -
CDR3nt: TGTGCCATCAGTGGAGACAGGGGCCGAGAAGAGACCCAGTACTTC
CDR3aa: CAISGDRGREETQYF

v_gene: TRBV5-4
j_gene: TRBJ1-1
d_gene: -
abundance: -
CDR3nt: TGTGCCAGCAGCTTGAGACAGGCTACTGAAGCTTTCTTT
CDR3aa: CASSLRQATEAFF

v_gene: TRBV19
j_gene: TRBJ2-7
d_gene: TRBD1
abundance: few
CDR3nt: TGTGCCAGTAGTGGCATGACAGGGAAAGGCGAGCAGTACTTC
CDR3aa: CASSGMTGKGEQYF

v_gene: TRBV19
j_gene: TRBJ2-3
d_gene: -
abundance: -
CDR3nt: TGTGCCAGTAGTATCCCCGGCACAGATACGCAGTATTTT
CDR3aa: CASSIPGTDTQYF

v_gene: TRBV9
j_gene: TRBJ1-1
d_gene: -
abundance: few
CDR3nt: TGTGCCAGCAGCGTCACACCGGGAGACATGAACACTGAAGCTTTCTTT
CDR3aa: CASSVTPGDMNTEAFF

v_gene: TRBV7-9
j_gene: TRBJ1-2
d_gene: -
abundance: -
CDR3nt: TGTGCCAGCAGCTTAGAGGGAGGGGCTAAAAATGGCTACACCTTC
CDR3aa: CASSLEGGAKNGYTF

v_gene: TRBV9
j_gene: TRBJ1-1
d_gene: TRBD1
abundance: once
CDR3nt: TGTGCCAGCAGCGTAGTGCCGAGGGGACAGGGGGCTTTCTTT
CDR3aa: CASSVVPRGQGAFF

v_gene: TRBV6-5
j_gene: TRBJ1-2
d_gene: -
abundance: -
CDR3nt: TGTGCCAGCAGGACCGGGACAAGTACCTATGGCTACACCTTC
CDR3aa: CASRTGTSTYGYTF

v_gene: TRBV2
j_gene: TRBJ2-7
d_gene: TRBD1
abundance: -
CDR3nt: TGTGCCAGCACCAAACCGGGACAGGCCTCATCGTGGGAGCAGTACTTC
CDR3aa: CASTKPGQASSWEQYF

v_gene: TRBV29-1
j_gene: TRBJ2-2
d_gene: -
abundance: -
CDR3nt: TGCAGCGCCCGTCACACCGGGGAGCTGTTTTTT
CDR3aa: CSARHTGELFF

v_gene: TRBV6-1
j_gene: TRBJ2-3
d_gene: TRBD2
abundance: -
CDR3nt: TGTGCCAGCAGTGTCCTCGGGACTAGCATGGATACGCAGTATTTT
CDR3aa: CASSVLGTSMDTQYF

v_gene: TRBV7-9
j_gene: TRBJ2-1
d_gene: -
abundance: -
CDR3nt: TGTGCCAGCAGCTTCGGCTTGGGGGTGTTGAATGAGCAGTTCTTC
CDR3aa: CASSFGLGVLNEQFF

v_gene: TRBV4-2
j_gene: TRBJ2-3
d_gene: TRBD2
abundance: -
CDR3nt: TGTGCCAGCAGCCCAGCGACTAGCGGGAACACAGATACGCAGTATTTT
CDR3aa: CASSPATSGNTDTQYF

v_gene: TRBV27
j_gene: TRBJ2-7
d_gene: -
abundance: -
CDR3nt: TGTGCCAGCAGTTTATATGGGACCGCAGCCTACGAGCAGTACTTC
CDR3aa: CASSLYGTAAYEQYF

v_gene: TRBV7-3
j_gene: TRBJ2-1
d_gene: -
abundance: once
CDR3nt: TGTGCCAGCAGCTTTGAGGGAGGCCTGAACAATGAGCAGTTCTTC
CDR3aa: CASSFEGGLNNEQFF

v_gene: TRBV27
j_gene: TRBJ2-1
d_gene: -
abundance: -
CDR3nt: TGTGCCAGCACCGACGCCTACAATGAGCAGTTCTTC
CDR3aa: CASTDAYNEQFF

v_gene: TRBV7-2
j_gene: TRBJ2-7
d_gene: TRBD2
abundance: -
CDR3nt: TGTGCCAGCAGCGCTACTAGCGGGAGGCTTCAGGGGCGGTACTTC
CDR3aa: CASSATSGRLQGRYF

v_gene: TRBV29-1
j_gene: TRBJ2-5
d_gene: TRBD2
abundance: -
CDR3nt: TGCAGCGTAGGACTAGCGGGAGAGACCCAGTACTTC
CDR3aa: CSVGLAGETQYF

v_gene: TRBV27
j_gene: TRBJ2-7
d_gene: -
abundance: -
CDR3nt: TGTGCCAGCGCGCCCCACTCATGGTACTTC
CDR3aa: CASAPHSWYF

v_gene: TRBV5-6
j_gene: TRBJ1-6
d_gene: -
abundance: -
CDR3nt: TGTGCCAGCAGCCCAGGACAGTTTAATTCACCCCTCCACTTT
CDR3aa: CASSPGQFNSPLHF

v_gene: TRBV12-5
j_gene: TRBJ2-2
d_gene: -
abundance: once
CDR3nt: TGTGCTAGTAGCCCCGATTTGAAGGCGAACACCGGGGAGCTGTTTTTT
CDR3aa: CASSPDLKANTGELFF

v_gene: TRBV9
j_gene: TRBJ2-1
d_gene: -
abundance: once
CDR3nt: TGTGCCAGCAGCCCACGGGGGACTCCTGACAATGAGCAGTTCTTC
CDR3aa: CASSPRGTPDNEQFF

v_gene: TRBV5-1
j_gene: TRBJ2-3
d_gene: -
abundance: -
CDR3nt: TGCGCCAGCAGCTCCCCTGAGTCCACAGATACGCAGTATTTT
CDR3aa: CASSSPESTDTQYF

v_gene: TRBV18
j_gene: TRBJ2-1
d_gene: -
abundance: -
CDR3nt: TGTGCCAGCTCAAACTTGAACGGGAGCCTGCACAATGAGCAGTTCTTC
CDR3aa: CASSNLNGSLHNEQFF

v_gene: TRBV2
j_gene: TRBJ2-5
d_gene: TRBD2
abundance: -
CDR3nt: TGTGCCAGCAGTGTGAGACTAGCGGGAGAGACCCAGTACTTC
CDR3aa: CASSVRLAGETQYF

v_gene: TRBV28
j_gene: TRBJ1-2
d_gene: -
abundance: -
CDR3nt: TGTGCCAGCAGACGTTCGACAGGTCCGTCTTATGGCTACACCTTC
CDR3aa: CASRRSTGPSYGYTF

v_gene: TRBV5-1
j_gene: TRBJ2-1
d_gene: TRBD1
abundance: -
CDR3nt: TGCGCCAGCACCCGGGACAGGGGAGGGGATGAGCAGTTCTTC
CDR3aa: CASTRDRGGDEQFF

v_gene: TRBV7-2
j_gene: TRBJ2-1
d_gene: TRBD2
abundance: -
CDR3nt: TGTGCCAGCAGCTGGACTAGCGGGATTGACAATGAGCAGTTCTTC
CDR3aa: CASSWTSGIDNEQFF

v_gene: TRBV25-1
j_gene: TRBJ2-1
d_gene: -
abundance: -
CDR3nt: TGTGCCAGCAGTGAATATAGCGTTGAGCAGTTCTTC
CDR3aa: CASSEYSVEQFF

v_gene: TRBV19
j_gene: TRBJ2-7
d_gene: -
abundance: -
CDR3nt: TGTGCCAGTAGTCTCCTCCCCGGCTACGAGCAGTACTTC
CDR3aa: CASSLLPGYEQYF

v_gene: TRBV10-3
j_gene: TRBJ1-4
d_gene: -
abundance: -
CDR3nt: TGTGCCATCAGTGAGGGGACAAGTATAGCTTATAATGAAAAACTGTTTTTT
CDR3aa: CAISEGTSIAYNEKLFF

v_gene: TRBV30
j_gene: TRBJ1-5
d_gene: TRBD1
abundance: few
CDR3nt: TGTGCCTGGAGTCCCCTGGGCAGGGGGAACAATCAGCCCCAGCATTTT
CDR3aa: CAWSPLGRGNNQPQHF

v_gene: TRBV23-1
j_gene: TRBJ2-7
d_gene: -
abundance: -
CDR3nt: TGCGCCAGCAGTCAGGCGGAACCCATAGCCCACGAGCAGTACTTC
CDR3aa: CASSQAEPIAHEQYF

v_gene: TRBV27
j_gene: TRBJ1-4
d_gene: -
abundance: -
CDR3nt: TGTGCCAGCAGTTTATCCGGGGTACGGGCGCCTGAAAAACTGTTTTTT
CDR3aa: CASSLSGVRAPEKLFF

v_gene: TRBV2
j_gene: TRBJ1-1
d_gene: -
abundance: -
CDR3nt: TGTGCCAGCAGTGTCGGGTTGGGAAGGGGGACTGAAGCTTTCTTT
CDR3aa: CASSVGLGRGTEAFF

v_gene: TRBV19
j_gene: TRBJ1-1
d_gene: -
abundance: -
CDR3nt: TGTGCCAGTGGACACGGGAACACTGAAGCTTTCTTT
CDR3aa: CASGHGNTEAFF

v_gene: TRBV7-2
j_gene: TRBJ1-5
d_gene: -
abundance: once
CDR3nt: TGTGCCAGCAGCTTAGAAGGGAACAGCAATCAGCCCCAGCATTTT
CDR3aa: CASSLEGNSNQPQHF